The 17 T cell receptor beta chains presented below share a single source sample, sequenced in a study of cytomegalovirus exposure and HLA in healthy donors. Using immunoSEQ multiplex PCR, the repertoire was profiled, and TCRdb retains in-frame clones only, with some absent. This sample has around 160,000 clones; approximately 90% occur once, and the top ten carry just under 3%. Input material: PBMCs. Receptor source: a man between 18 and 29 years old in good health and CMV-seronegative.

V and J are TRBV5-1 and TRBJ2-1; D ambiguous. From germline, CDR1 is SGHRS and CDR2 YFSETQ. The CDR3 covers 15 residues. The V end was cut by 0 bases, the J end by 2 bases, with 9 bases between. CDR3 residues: CASSLVANPYNEQFF. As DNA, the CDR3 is TGCGCCAGCAGCTTGGTTGCTAACCCCTACAATGAGCAGTTCTTC.

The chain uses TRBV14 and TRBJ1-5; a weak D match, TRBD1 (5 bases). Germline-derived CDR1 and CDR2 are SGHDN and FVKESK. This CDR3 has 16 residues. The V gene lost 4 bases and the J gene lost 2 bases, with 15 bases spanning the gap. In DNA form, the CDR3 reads TGTGCCAGCAGCCGGGGCGGGGGTCTGGGCAATCAGCCCCAGCATTTT. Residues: CASSRGGGLGNQPQHF.

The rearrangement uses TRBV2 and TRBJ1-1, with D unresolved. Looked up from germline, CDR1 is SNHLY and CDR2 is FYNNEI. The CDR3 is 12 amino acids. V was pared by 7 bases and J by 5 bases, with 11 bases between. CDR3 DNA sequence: TGTGCCAGCAACCCTCCAGGAACTGAAGCTTTCTTT. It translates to CASNPPGTEAFF.

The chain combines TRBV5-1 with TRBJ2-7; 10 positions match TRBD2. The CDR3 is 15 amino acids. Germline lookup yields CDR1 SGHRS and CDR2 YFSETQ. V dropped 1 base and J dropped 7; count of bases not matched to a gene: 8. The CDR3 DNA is TGCGCCAGCAGCTTGTCCAGCGGGAGGGCCGAGGAGCAGTACTTC. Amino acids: CASSLSSGRAEEQYF.

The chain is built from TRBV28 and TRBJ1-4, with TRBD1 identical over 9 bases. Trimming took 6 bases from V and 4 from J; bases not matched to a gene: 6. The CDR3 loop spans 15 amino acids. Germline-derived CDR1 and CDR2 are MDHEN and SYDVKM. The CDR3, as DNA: TGTGCCAGCAGCGGAGGGACAGGGTTTAATGAAAAACTGTTTTTT. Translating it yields CASSGGTGFNEKLFF. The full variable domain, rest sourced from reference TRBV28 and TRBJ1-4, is DVKVTQSSRYLVKRTGEKVFLECVQDMDHENMFWYRQDPGLGLRLIYFSYDVKMKEKGDIPEGYSVSREKKERFSLILESASTNQTSMYLCASSGGTGFNEKLFFGSGTQLSVL.

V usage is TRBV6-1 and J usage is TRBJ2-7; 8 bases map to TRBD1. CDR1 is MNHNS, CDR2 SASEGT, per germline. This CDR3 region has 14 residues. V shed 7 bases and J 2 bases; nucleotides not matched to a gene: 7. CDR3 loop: CASIDRGRPYEQYF. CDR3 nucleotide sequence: TGTGCCAGCATCGACAGGGGCCGCCCCTACGAGCAGTACTTC.

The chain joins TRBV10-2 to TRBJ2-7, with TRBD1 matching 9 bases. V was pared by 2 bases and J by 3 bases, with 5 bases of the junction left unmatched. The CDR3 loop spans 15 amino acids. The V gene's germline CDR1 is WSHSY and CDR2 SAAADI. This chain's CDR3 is CASSELGTGYYEQYV. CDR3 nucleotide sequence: TGCGCCAGCAGTGAGCTCGGGACAGGGTACTACGAGCAGTACGTC.

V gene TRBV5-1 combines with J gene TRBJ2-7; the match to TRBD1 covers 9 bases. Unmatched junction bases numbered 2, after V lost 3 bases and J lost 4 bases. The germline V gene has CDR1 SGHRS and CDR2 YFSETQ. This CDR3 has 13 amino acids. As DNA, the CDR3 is TGCGCCAGCAGCTCTGGACAGGGGTACGAGCAGTACGTC. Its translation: CASSSGQGYEQYV.

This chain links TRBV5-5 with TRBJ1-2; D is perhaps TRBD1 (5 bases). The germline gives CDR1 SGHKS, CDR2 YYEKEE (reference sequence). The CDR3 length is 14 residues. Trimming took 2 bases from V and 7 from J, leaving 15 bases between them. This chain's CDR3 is CASSFDLQVSGYTF. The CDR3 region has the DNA TGTGCCAGCAGCTTCGACTTACAGGTTTCTGGCTACACCTTC.

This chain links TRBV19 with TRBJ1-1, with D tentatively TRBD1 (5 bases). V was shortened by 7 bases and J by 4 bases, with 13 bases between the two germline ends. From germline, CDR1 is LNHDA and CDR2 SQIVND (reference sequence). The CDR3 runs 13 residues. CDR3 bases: TGTGCCAGTAAAGCCCTGGGGGGCACTGAAGCTTTCTTT. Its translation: CASKALGGTEAFF.

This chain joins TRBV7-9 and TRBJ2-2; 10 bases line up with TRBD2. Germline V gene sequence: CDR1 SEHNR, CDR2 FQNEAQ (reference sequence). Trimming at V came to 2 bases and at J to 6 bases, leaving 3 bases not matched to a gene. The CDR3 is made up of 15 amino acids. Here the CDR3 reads CASSLTSGISGELFF. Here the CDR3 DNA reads TGTGCCAGCAGCTTAACTAGCGGGATATCCGGGGAGCTGTTTTTT.

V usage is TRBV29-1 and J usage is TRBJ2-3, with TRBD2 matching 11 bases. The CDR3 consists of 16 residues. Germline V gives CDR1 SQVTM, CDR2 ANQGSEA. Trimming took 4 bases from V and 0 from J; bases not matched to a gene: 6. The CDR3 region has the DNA TGCAGCGTTGTGGCTAGCGGGGGGCCTAGCACAGATACGCAGTATTTT. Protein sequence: CSVVASGGPSTDTQYF.

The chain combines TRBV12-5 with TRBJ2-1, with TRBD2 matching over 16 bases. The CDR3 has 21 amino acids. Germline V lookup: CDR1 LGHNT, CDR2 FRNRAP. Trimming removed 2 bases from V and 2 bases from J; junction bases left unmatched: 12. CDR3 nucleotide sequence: TGTGCTAGTGGTTTGCACCGACTGGGACTAGCGGGGGGGCCCGCCTACAATGAGCAGTTCTTC. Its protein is CASGLHRLGLAGGPAYNEQFF.

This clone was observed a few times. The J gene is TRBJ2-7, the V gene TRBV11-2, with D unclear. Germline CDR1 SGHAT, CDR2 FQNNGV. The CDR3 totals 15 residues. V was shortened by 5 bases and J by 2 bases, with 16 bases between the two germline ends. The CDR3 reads CASSHGLQAPYEQYF. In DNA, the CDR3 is TGTGCCAGCAGCCACGGGTTACAAGCTCCCTACGAGCAGTACTTC.

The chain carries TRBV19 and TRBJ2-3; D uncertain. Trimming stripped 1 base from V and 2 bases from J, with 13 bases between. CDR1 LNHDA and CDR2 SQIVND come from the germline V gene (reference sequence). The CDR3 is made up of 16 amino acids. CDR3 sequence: CASSIGAKQYTDTQYF. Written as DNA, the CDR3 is TGTGCCAGTAGTATAGGAGCGAAACAATACACAGATACGCAGTATTTT.

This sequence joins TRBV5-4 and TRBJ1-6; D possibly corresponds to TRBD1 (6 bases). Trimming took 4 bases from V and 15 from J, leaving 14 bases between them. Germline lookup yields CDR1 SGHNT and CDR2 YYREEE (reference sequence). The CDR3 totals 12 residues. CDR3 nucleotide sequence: TGTGCCAGCAGCACCACAGGGTTGGGCCTCCACTTT. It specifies CASSTTGLGLHF.

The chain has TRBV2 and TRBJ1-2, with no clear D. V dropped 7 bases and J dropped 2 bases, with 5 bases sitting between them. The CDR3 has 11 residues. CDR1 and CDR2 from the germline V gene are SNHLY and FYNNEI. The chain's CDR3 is CASITNYGYTF. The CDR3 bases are TGTGCCAGCATTACAAACTATGGCTACACCTTC.